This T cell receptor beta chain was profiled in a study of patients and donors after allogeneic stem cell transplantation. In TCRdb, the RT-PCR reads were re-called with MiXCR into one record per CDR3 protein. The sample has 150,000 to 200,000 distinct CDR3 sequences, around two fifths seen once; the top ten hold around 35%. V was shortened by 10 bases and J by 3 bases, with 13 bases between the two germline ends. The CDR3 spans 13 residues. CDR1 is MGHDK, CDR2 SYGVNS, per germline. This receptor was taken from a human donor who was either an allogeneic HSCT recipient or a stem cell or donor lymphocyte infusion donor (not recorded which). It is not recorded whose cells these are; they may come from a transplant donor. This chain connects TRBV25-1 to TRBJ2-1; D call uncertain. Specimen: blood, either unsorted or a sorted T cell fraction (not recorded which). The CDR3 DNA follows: TGTGCCATTCCTAGTCACGTCTACAATGAGCAGTTCTTC. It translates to CAIPSHVYNEQFF.